One and the same sample provided the 30 T cell receptor beta chains below, sequenced in a study of OX40 agonist ivuxolimab in advanced cancers. Library preparation employed the immunoSEQ multiplex PCR assay. In its TCRdb copy, this immuneACCESS table keeps in-frame sequences only and misses some clones. Where compared with another copy, unresolved V genes explain less than half of these, and the others have no known cause. Counted in this sample were around 70,000 clones; 85% of them appeared once. Of the sample, roughly 3.9% is held by the ten largest clones. The sample here was CD4+ or CD8+ T cells sorted from blood, taken in a trial of the OX40 agonist ivuxolimab. The receptors were sampled from an adult with an advanced solid tumor such as melanoma, head and neck, liver or kidney cancer.

The chain joins TRBV4-2 to TRBJ1-2; TRBD1 might be the D (6 bases). From germline, CDR1 is LGHNA and CDR2 YNFKEQ. With 4 bases removed from V and 9 bases from J, the gap between germline ends came to 12 bases. The CDR3 sequence is 12 residues long. The CDR3 DNA is TGTGCCAGCAGCCCCGAGGACAGACGCTACACCTTC. Its protein is CASSPEDRRYTF.

V gene TRBV7-9 combines with J gene TRBJ2-3, with TRBD2 matching 13 bases. The germline CDR1 and CDR2 sequences are SEHNR and FQNEAQ (reference sequence). CDR3 length: 12 amino acids. V was clipped by 5 bases and J by 14 bases; unmatched bases: 4. CDR3 nucleotide sequence: TGTGCCAGCAGCCGACTAGCGGGAGGCGGGTATTTT. This sequence encodes CASSRLAGGGYF.

The gene calls are TRBV6-5 and TRBJ1-2; TRBD1 matches at 9 bases. Germline V gene sequence: CDR1 MNHEY, CDR2 SVGAGI. CDR3 size: 15 residues. J was trimmed by 8 bases and V by 2 bases; bases with no gene match: 9. The CDR3 is CASSYAGQGDRGYTF. CDR3 in DNA: TGTGCCAGCAGTTACGCGGGACAGGGTGATCGCGGCTACACCTTC.

The chain recombines TRBV19 with TRBJ2-3; D remains ambiguous. Germline CDR1 and CDR2: LNHDA and SQIVND (reference sequence). This CDR3 region has 13 residues. Trimming pared 5 bases from V and 0 bases from J, leaving 6 bases between. CDR3 sequence reads: CASSQASTDTQYF. The DNA for the CDR3 is TGTGCCAGTAGTCAAGCTAGCACAGATACGCAGTATTTT.

This rearrangement joins TRBV28 to TRBJ2-3, with 9 bases that match TRBD2. From germline, CDR1 is MDHEN and CDR2 SYDVKM. The CDR3 contains 17 residues. V trimming: 2 bases; J trimming: 6 bases; junction bases outside the gene matches: 12. CDR3 sequence: CASSLRRAGGPGDTQYF. The CDR3 bases are TGTGCCAGCAGTTTACGAAGGGCGGGAGGGCCCGGGGATACGCAGTATTTT.

This chain uses TRBV5-4 with TRBJ1-1; 7 positions match TRBD1. The germline gives CDR1 SGHNT, CDR2 YYREEE (reference sequence). Trimming removed 4 bases from V and 0 bases from J; junction bases left unmatched: 9. The CDR3 spans 16 residues. CDR3 bases: TGTGCCAGCAGCCCCGGACAGGACTTCATGAACACTGAAGCTTTCTTT. The encoded protein is CASSPGQDFMNTEAFF.

The genes are TRBV6-4 and TRBJ2-2, with no clear D. CDR3 length equals 14 residues. CDR1 is MRHNA, CDR2 SNTAGT, per germline. V lost 2 bases to trimming and J lost 4 bases, with 8 bases between them. The CDR3 sequence: CASSDGVATGELFF. CDR3 nucleotides: TGTGCCAGCAGTGACGGGGTGGCCACCGGGGAGCTGTTTTTT.

V is TRBV20-1 and J is TRBJ2-3, with D uncertain. Germline CDR1 and CDR2: DFQATT and SNEGSKA (reference sequence). This CDR3 is built from 11 residues. The CDR3 sequence: CSPVFTDTQYF. CDR3 in DNA: TGCAGCCCCGTATTCACAGATACGCAGTATTTT.

The J gene is TRBJ2-7, the V gene TRBV4-1, with D possibly TRBD1 on 6 matching bases. Trimming removed 0 bases from V and 0 bases from J, with 12 bases in between. From germline, CDR1 is MGHRA and CDR2 YSYEKL. This CDR3 is built from 16 residues. CDR3: CASSQDLNRDSYEQYF. In nucleotides, the CDR3 is TGCGCCAGCAGCCAAGATTTGAACAGGGACTCCTACGAGCAGTACTTC.

In its sample, this clone was seen a few times. This rearrangement joins TRBV5-6 to TRBJ2-7; D possibly corresponds to TRBD2 (5 bases). V lost 3 bases, J lost 4 bases, and 23 bases lay in between. Germline loops: CDR1 SGHDT, CDR2 YYEEEE. This CDR3 is built from 17 residues. In DNA form, the CDR3 reads TGTGCCAGCAGCTGGGCAGGCCTTTTGGGAGTCCGATACGAGCAGTACTTC. Translation: CASSWAGLLGVRYEQYF.

This clone was observed a few times. The CDR3 region has the DNA TGTGCCAGCAGTGGTCAGTACAATCAGCCCCAGCATTTT. This codes for CASSGQYNQPQHF. This sequence joins TRBV2 and TRBJ1-5, with D uncertain. CDR3 length: 13 amino acids. The germline V gene encodes CDR1 SNHLY and CDR2 FYNNEI. Between the trimmed V and J ends, which lost 4 bases and 3 bases, there was a span of 7 bases.

This clone was seen only once. The rearrangement uses TRBV14 and TRBJ2-1; TRBD2 aligns across 16 bases. The germline gives CDR1 SGHDN, CDR2 FVKESK. Trimming removed 4 bases from V and 7 bases from J; junction bases left unmatched: 4. This CDR3 is built from 16 residues. CDR3: CASSPGTSGRANEQFF. In nucleotides, the CDR3 is TGTGCCAGCAGCCCCGGGACTAGCGGGAGGGCAAATGAGCAGTTCTTC. Full variable domain (missing parts from reference TRBV14 and TRBJ2-1): EAGVTQFPSHSVIEKGQTVTLRCDPISGHDNLYWYRRVMGKEIKFLLHFVKESKQDESGMPNNRFLAERTGGTYSTLKVQPAELEDSGVYFCASSPGTSGRANEQFFGPGTRLTVL.

This clone was seen a handful of times. V usage is TRBV6-1 and J usage is TRBJ2-5, with D possibly TRBD1 on 6 matching bases. This CDR3 spans 13 amino acids. Germline values: CDR1 MNHNS, CDR2 SASEGT. Trimming cost V 4 bases and J 2 bases, with 8 bases left between them. CDR3 nucleotide sequence: TGTGCCAGCAGTGTACAGGGTCAAGAGACCCAGTACTTC. Translation gives CASSVQGQETQYF.

V gene TRBV29-1 combines with J gene TRBJ2-2, with a tentative D call TRBD2 (6 bases). Trimming shortened V by 4 bases and J by 6 bases, and 9 bases separated the two germline ends. CDR1 is SQVTM, CDR2 ANQGSEA, per germline. This CDR3 is 12 amino acids long. The chain's CDR3 is CSVVAGPGELFF. CDR3 DNA: TGCAGCGTTGTTGCGGGGCCCGGGGAGCTGTTTTTT.

J is TRBJ1-2 and V is TRBV30; 8 positions agree with TRBD1. With V trimmed by 3 bases and J by 8 bases, 8 bases remained unmatched. The CDR3 has 13 residues. Germline CDR1 and CDR2: GTSNPN and SVGIG (reference sequence). The CDR3 region is CAWRGQGAEGYTF. CDR3 DNA sequence: TGTGCCTGGAGAGGGCAGGGGGCGGAGGGCTACACCTTC. The entire variable domain, with the rest obtained from reference TRBV30 and TRBJ1-2, is as follows: SQTIHQWPATLVQPVGSPLSLECTVEGTSNPNLYWYRQAAGRGLQLLFYSVGIGQISSEVPQNLSASRPQDRQFILSSKKLLLSDSGFYLCAWRGQGAEGYTFGSGTRLTVV.

V usage is TRBV10-3 and J usage is TRBJ2-3; TRBD1 agrees at 7 bases. CDR3 length: 14 amino acids. The trim removed 6 bases at V and 6 bases at J, leaving 9 bases unmatched. Germline CDR1 is ENHRY and CDR2 is SYGVKD. The CDR3 DNA follows: TGTGCCATCAGCATGACAGGGTTCGGCGATACGCAGTATTTT. Translated, it gives CAISMTGFGDTQYF.

V gene TRBV6-5 combines with J gene TRBJ1-4, with 7 nucleotides matching TRBD1. Germline V lookup: CDR1 MNHEY, CDR2 SVGAGI. J lost 12 bases, V lost 5 bases, and 9 bases had no gene match. The CDR3 has 13 amino acids. The CDR3 DNA reads TGTGCCAGCAGTGACGCCCACACAGGGGAACTGTTTTTT. Protein sequence: CASSDAHTGELFF.

This chain uses TRBV4-1 with TRBJ2-5; 7 bases are a match to TRBD2. This CDR3 region has 17 residues. The germline CDR1 and CDR2 sequences are MGHRA and YSYEKL. J was trimmed by 5 bases and V by 0 bases; bases with no gene match: 12. CDR3 sequence: CASSQDQRTSVGETQYF. The CDR3 DNA sequence: TGCGCCAGCAGCCAAGATCAAAGAACTAGCGTTGGCGAGACCCAGTACTTC.

This clone was recorded a few times. The chain recombines TRBV7-9 with TRBJ1-1; D possibly corresponds to TRBD1 (6 bases). V lost 9 bases to trimming and J lost 0 bases, with 14 bases between them. The CDR3 is 14 amino acids. CDR1 and CDR2 (germline): SEHNR, FQNEAQ (reference sequence). The CDR3 here is CASIKQGVNTEAFF. The CDR3 DNA is TGTGCCAGTATCAAACAGGGAGTGAACACTGAAGCTTTCTTT.

The V gene is TRBV7-9, the J gene TRBJ2-7; D possibly corresponds to TRBD1 (6 bases). This CDR3 spans 17 amino acids. CDR1 and CDR2 from the germline V gene are SEHNR and FQNEAQ (reference sequence). Deletions cut 4 bases from V and 1 base from J, with 20 bases between. CDR3 region: CASSSNRGIQVSYEQYF. In DNA, the CDR3 is TGTGCCAGCAGCTCAAATAGGGGGATCCAAGTTTCCTACGAGCAGTACTTC.

V gene TRBV7-6 combines with J gene TRBJ1-5, with a possible D match to TRBD1 (5 bases). The germline CDR1 and CDR2 sequences are SGHVS and FNYEAQ. The V and J ends lost 1 base and 5 bases respectively, with 12 bases between them. This CDR3 is 15 amino acids long. For the CDR3, the DNA is TGTGCCAGCAGCTTAGGTGAGGGGTCCGATCAGCCCCAGCATTTT. As protein: CASSLGEGSDQPQHF. The full variable domain, rest sourced from reference TRBV7-6 and TRBJ1-5, is GAGVSQSPRYKVTKRGQDVALRCDPISGHVSLYWYRQALGQGPEFLTYFNYEAQQDKSGLPNDRFSAERPEGSISTLTIQRTEQRDSAMYRCASSLGEGSDQPQHFGDGTRLSIL.

This chain uses TRBV10-2 with TRBJ1-4; D perhaps matches TRBD1 (5 bases). The CDR3 consists of 13 residues. The germline V and J ends were trimmed by 0 bases and 8 bases, with 7 bases remaining between them. Germline CDR1 is WSHSY and CDR2 is SAAADI. Here the CDR3 reads CASSESGDEKLFF. For the CDR3, the DNA is TGCGCCAGCAGTGAGTCGGGGGACGAAAAACTGTTTTTT.

The rearrangement links TRBV5-1 to TRBJ2-2; D is ambiguous. CDR1 is SGHRS and CDR2 is YFSETQ in the germline V gene. CDR3 length: 14 amino acids. V was cut by 0 bases and J by 7 bases, with 10 bases left in between. The CDR3 DNA reads TGCGCCAGCAGCTTGGCACTGTCCGGCGGGGAGCTGTTTTTT. Amino acids: CASSLALSGGELFF.

The chain is built from TRBV5-1 and TRBJ1-5, with D perhaps matching TRBD1 (5 bases). Looked up from germline, CDR1 is SGHRS and CDR2 is YFSETQ. The CDR3 extends over 13 amino acids. Trimming stripped 5 bases from V and 6 bases from J, with 12 bases between. The CDR3 sequence is CASSWGEGQPQHF. The CDR3 nucleotides are TGCGCCAGCAGTTGGGGGGAGGGTCAGCCCCAGCATTTT.

The chain couples TRBV15 to TRBJ2-5, with no clear D. The CDR3 covers 12 residues. In germline, CDR1 is LNHNV, CDR2 YYDKDF (reference sequence). V shed 2 bases and J shed 5 bases, with 6 bases lying between them. CDR3 nucleotides: TGTGCCACCAGCAGACAGTCGGAGACCCAGTACTTC. It specifies CATSRQSETQYF.

This chain connects TRBV19 to TRBJ2-5; D possibly corresponds to TRBD1 (6 bases). The CDR3 loop spans 12 amino acids. CDR1 is LNHDA and CDR2 is SQIVND in the germline V gene (reference sequence). V was trimmed by 5 bases and J by 5 bases, leaving 9 bases between them. CDR3 bases: TGTGCCAGTAGTTTCAGGGGTGAGACCCAGTACTTC. It specifies CASSFRGETQYF. Combining the CDR3 with reference TRBV19 and TRBJ2-5 gives the whole variable domain DGGITQSPKYLFRKEGQNVTLSCEQNLNHDAMYWYRQDPGQGLRLIYYSQIVNDFQKGDIAEGYSVSREKKESFPLTVTSAQKNPTAFYLCASSFRGETQYFGPGTRLLVL.

This clone was picked up one time. V and J are TRBV2 and TRBJ1-1; no definite D call. The CDR3 consists of 13 residues. Trimming took 6 bases from V and 7 from J, leaving 15 bases between them. Germline-derived CDR1 and CDR2 are SNHLY and FYNNEI. CDR3 sequence reads: CASRRTASHEAFF. The CDR3 bases are TGTGCCAGCAGAAGGACTGCGTCCCATGAAGCTTTCTTT.

V usage is TRBV7-9 and J usage is TRBJ2-3; no clear D gene. V lost 4 bases and J 2 bases, leaving 22 bases between the germline ends. This CDR3 spans 18 amino acids. CDR1 and CDR2 (germline): SEHNR, FQNEAQ (reference sequence). Here the CDR3 reads CASSSLFRLTLTTDTQYF. CDR3 bases: TGTGCCAGCAGCTCCCTATTTAGGCTGACACTTACCACAGATACGCAGTATTTT. The full variable domain, completed using reference TRBV7-9 and TRBJ2-3, is DTGVSQNPRHKITKRGQNVTFRCDPISEHNRLYWYRQTLGQGPEFLTYFQNEAQLEKSRLLSDRFSAERPKGSFSTLEIQRTEQGDSAMYLCASSSLFRLTLTTDTQYFGPGTRLTVL.

The genes are TRBV5-1 and TRBJ2-1; possibly TRBD1 or TRBD2 for D (6 bases each). Germline values: CDR1 SGHRS, CDR2 YFSETQ. V lost 0 bases and J lost 9, with 13 bases in between. The CDR3 is made up of 14 amino acids. CDR3 sequence (DNA): TGCGCCAGCAGCTTGGCGGGGGCGTTGAGTGAGCAGTTCTTC. Amino acids: CASSLAGALSEQFF.

In this sample, this clone turned up once. The V and J genes are TRBV29-1 and TRBJ2-5, with TRBD2 as a possible D gene (5 bases). The V and J ends lost 6 bases and 7 bases respectively, with 24 bases between them. This CDR3 contains 15 residues. The germline gives CDR1 SQVTM, CDR2 ANQGSEA. CDR3 nucleotide sequence: TGCAGCGTCGGACCCTTAGGACTCAACTCTGGGACCCAGTACTTC. Translation gives CSVGPLGLNSGTQYF.